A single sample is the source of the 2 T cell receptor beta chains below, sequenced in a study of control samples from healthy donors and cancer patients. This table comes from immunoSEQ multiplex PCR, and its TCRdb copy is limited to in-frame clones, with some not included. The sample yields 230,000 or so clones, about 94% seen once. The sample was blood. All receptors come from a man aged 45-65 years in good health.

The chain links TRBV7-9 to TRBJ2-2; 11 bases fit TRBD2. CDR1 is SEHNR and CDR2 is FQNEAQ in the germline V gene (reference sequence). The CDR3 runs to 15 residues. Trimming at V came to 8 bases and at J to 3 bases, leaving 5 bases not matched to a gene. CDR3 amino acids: CASFLAGGYTGELFF. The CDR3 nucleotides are TGTGCCAGCTTCCTAGCGGGGGGTTACACCGGGGAGCTGTTTTTT.

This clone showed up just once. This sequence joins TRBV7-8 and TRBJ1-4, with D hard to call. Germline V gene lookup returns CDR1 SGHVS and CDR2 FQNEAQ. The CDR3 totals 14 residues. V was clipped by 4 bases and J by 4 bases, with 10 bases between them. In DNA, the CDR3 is TGTGCCAGCAGCTCCGGACGGTTTAATGAAAAACTGTTTTTT. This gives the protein CASSSGRFNEKLFF.